The rows below give T cell receptor beta chains drawn from one sample of a study of neurological immune-mediated disorders. MiXCR, run by TCRdb on the 5' RACE reads, gives a single entry per CDR3 protein. The profile shows tens of thousands of distinct CDR3 sequences, around a tenth of them singletons. The source material was PBMCs. All receptors derive from a man aged 50-59 years in good health. Both conserved end residues are part of each CDR3. The order of the fields is D gene, V gene, J gene, clone size, CDR3 length, CDR3 protein, CDR3 DNA. The D gene is left open where the match is weak. Clone size is given for some rows only: seen once, a few or many times, or a class if the clone is expanded.

>TRBD1|TRBV5-1|TRBJ2-5|many|15
CASSLTGGEWETQYF
TGCGCCAGCAGCTTGACAGGGGGCGAATGGGAGACCCAGTACTTC
>.|TRBV5-1|TRBJ1-4|many|15
CASSLAVRGDEKLFF
TGCGCCAGCAGCTTGGCCGTAAGGGGGGATGAAAAACTGTTTTTT
>.|TRBV12-3/TRBV12-4|TRBJ1-5|many|14
CASSLIDSNQPQHF
TGTGCCAGCAGTTTAATAGATAGCAATCAGCCCCAGCATTTT
>TRBD1|TRBV5-1|TRBJ1-1|.|14
CNSSPGQGGTEAFF
TGCAACAGCAGCCCGGGACAGGGAGGCACTGAAGCTTTCTTT
>.|TRBV7-2|TRBJ1-1|many|16
CASSLVSGRGYTEAFF
TGTGCCAGCAGCTTAGTATCAGGGCGTGGGTACACTGAAGCTTTCTTT
>TRBD1|TRBV4-3|TRBJ2-7|many|16
CASSRESGQGQYEQYF
TGCGCCAGCAGCCGTGAATCGGGACAGGGGCAGTACGAGCAGTACTTC
>TRBD1|TRBV5-1|TRBJ1-4|.|14
CASSADRVKGKLFF
TGCGCCAGCAGCGCCGACAGGGTAAAGGGGAAACTGTTTTTT
>TRBD2|TRBV28|TRBJ2-1|many|14
CASEPSGVGNEQFF
TGTGCCAGCGAACCTAGCGGGGTGGGAAATGAGCAGTTCTTC
>TRBD2|TRBV7-6|TRBJ2-3|many|16
CASSTSGASSTDTQYF
TGTGCCAGCAGCACTAGCGGGGCCTCTAGCACAGATACGCAGTATTTT
>.|TRBV7-2|TRBJ2-1|few|14
CASSLAVVFGEQFF
TGTGCCAGCAGCTTAGCTGTTGTTTTTGGTGAGCAGTTCTTC
>.|TRBV7-6|TRBJ1-6|many|17
CASSPNGPSGGYSPLHF
TGTGCCAGCAGCCCCAACGGACCGTCGGGGGGTTATTCACCCCTCCACTTT
>TRBD2|TRBV3-1|TRBJ2-1|many|17
CASSQVASGSSYNEQFF
TGTGCCAGCAGCCAAGTTGCTAGCGGGAGCTCCTACAATGAGCAGTTCTTC
>TRBD2|TRBV4-2|TRBJ2-2|many|15
CASSPGLAGLVELFF
TGTGCCAGCAGCCCCGGACTAGCGGGACTTGTGGAGCTGTTTTTT
>.|TRBV6-5|TRBJ1-6|many|15
CASSYALEDNSPLHF
TGTGCCAGCAGTTACGCCCTGGAAGATAATTCACCCCTCCACTTT
>.|TRBV14|TRBJ2-1|many|15
CASSQDLVRWGEQFF
TGTGCCAGCAGCCAAGATCTGGTTCGGTGGGGTGAGCAGTTCTTC
>.|TRBV25-1|TRBJ2-7|.|14
CVSTPKGGSYEQYF
TGTGTCAGCACCCCGAAAGGGGGCTCCTACGAGCAGTACTTC
>TRBD2|TRBV11-3|TRBJ2-5|many|16
CASSFSSGAGEETQYF
TGTGCCAGCAGCTTCTCTAGCGGGGCTGGGGAAGAGACCCAGTACTTC
>.|TRBV18|TRBJ1-1|many|16
CASSPRKGPENTEAFF
TGTGCCAGCTCACCGCGGAAGGGGCCGGAGAACACTGAAGCTTTCTTT
>.|TRBV24-1|TRBJ2-6|many|17
CATGGTHRRGGANVLTF
TGTGCCACCGGGGGCACACATCGAAGAGGTGGGGCCAACGTCCTGACTTTC
>.|TRBV4-2|TRBJ1-2|.|13
CASSQGGTYGYTF
TGTGCCAGCAGCCAAGGGGGAACCTATGGCTACACCTTC
>TRBD2|TRBV29-1|TRBJ2-1|many|14
CSVLTSGSYNEQFF
TGCAGCGTTCTGACTAGCGGGAGTTACAATGAGCAGTTCTTC
>.|TRBV6-5|TRBJ2-5|once|15
CASSYDTQYQETQYF
TGTGCCAGCAGTTATGATACTCAGTACCAAGAGACCCAGTACTTC
>.|TRBV3-1|TRBJ2-7|.|13
CASSLNPRVAQHF
TGTGCAAGCAGCCTCAATCCGAGGGTAGCGCAGCACTTC
>TRBD2|TRBV9|TRBJ2-5|many|17
CASSVSGLAAYQETQYF
TGTGCCAGCAGCGTAAGTGGTCTAGCGGCGTACCAAGAGACCCAGTACTTC
>TRBD1|TRBV5-1|TRBJ1-6|few|15
CASSPLTGRDSPLHF
TGCGCCAGCAGCCCTTTGACAGGGCGTGATTCACCCCTCCACTTT
>TRBD2|TRBV12-3/TRBV12-4|TRBJ2-2|many|15
CATGGVAGGPGELFF
TGTGCCACCGGGGGGGTAGCGGGAGGACCCGGGGAGCTGTTTTTT
>TRBD1|TRBV20-1|TRBJ1-1|.|13
CSARKQGGTEAFF
TGCAGTGCTAGAAAACAGGGGGGCACTGAAGCTTTCTTT
>TRBD1|TRBV2|TRBJ2-3|many|18
CASSQFFRQGVFTDTQYF
TGTGCCAGCAGTCAATTTTTCCGACAGGGGGTTTTCACAGATACGCAGTATTTT
>TRBD1|TRBV5-1|TRBJ1-2|few|12
CASSWTGADYTF
TGCGCCAGCAGCTGGACAGGGGCTGACTACACCTTC
>TRBD1|TRBV5-5|TRBJ2-7|many|15
CASSFMGQGASEQYF
TGTGCCAGCAGCTTTATGGGACAGGGGGCGTCCGAGCAGTACTTC
>TRBD1|TRBV29-1|TRBJ2-5|many|14
CSANRGFYQETQYF
TGCAGCGCGAACAGGGGATTCTACCAAGAGACCCAGTACTTC
>TRBD2|TRBV4-1|TRBJ2-7|many|19
CASSLHNIRTSALSYEQYF
TGCGCCAGCAGCCTGCATAACATTAGGACTAGCGCCCTTTCCTACGAGCAGTACTTC
>TRBD2|TRBV4-1|TRBJ2-1|many|19
CASSQDGASGVSSYNEQFF
TGCGCCAGCAGCCAAGATGGAGCTAGCGGCGTGAGCTCCTACAATGAGCAGTTCTTC
>.|TRBV7-8|TRBJ2-3|.|17
CASSSPGAGTSTDTQYF
TGTGCCAGCAGCTCCCCGGGGGCGGGGACTAGCACAGATACGCAGTATTTT
>.|TRBV19|TRBJ1-1|many|16
CASSIRQTARGTEAFF
TGTGCCAGTAGTATAAGACAGACAGCCAGGGGCACTGAAGCTTTCTTT
>TRBD2|TRBV20-1|TRBJ2-1|many|14
CSALAGGVSNEQFF
TGCAGTGCTCTAGCGGGAGGGGTAAGCAATGAGCAGTTCTTC
>.|TRBV4-3|TRBJ2-3|.|14
CASSLGRGTDTQYF
TGCGCCAGCAGCCTCGGGAGAGGCACAGATACGCAGTATTTT
>.|TRBV20-1|TRBJ2-4|.|16
CSATPGGVIAKNIQYF
TGCAGTGCTACACCGGGGGGCGTTATAGCCAAAAACATTCAGTACTTC
>TRBD2|TRBV6-5|TRBJ2-1|many|17
CASSPLNSGSSYNEQFF
TGTGCCAGCAGTCCCCTTAATAGCGGGTCGTCCTACAATGAGCAGTTCTTC
>TRBD1|TRBV5-1|TRBJ2-1|many|14
CASSLGQGANEQFF
TGCGCCAGCAGCTTGGGGCAGGGGGCAAATGAGCAGTTCTTC
>.|TRBV20-1|TRBJ2-1|many|15
CSARDLGLLYNEQFF
TGCAGTGCTAGAGATTTGGGACTTCTCTACAATGAGCAGTTCTTC
>TRBD1|TRBV7-3|TRBJ2-6|.|16
CASSSQGAKGANVLTF
TGTGCCAGCAGCTCCCAGGGGGCAAAGGGGGCCAACGTCCTGACTTTC
>TRBD1|TRBV7-9|TRBJ1-1|many|14
CASSPWTGNTEAFF
TGTGCCAGCAGCCCCTGGACAGGGAACACTGAAGCTTTCTTT
>TRBD1|TRBV12-3/TRBV12-4|TRBJ2-2|few|16
CASSHGQGVNTGELFF
TGTGCCAGCAGTCACGGACAGGGGGTAAATACCGGGGAGCTGTTTTTT
>.|TRBV20-1|TRBJ2-2|many|15
CSAPIAGVNTGELFF
TGCAGTGCTCCAATTGCAGGGGTGAACACCGGGGAGCTGTTTTTT
>.|TRBV14|TRBJ2-1|few|15
CASSLVSGVGNEQFF
TGTGCCAGCAGCCTCGTTTCGGGAGTGGGGAATGAGCAGTTCTTC